These 13 T cell receptor beta chains came from one sample sequenced in a study of technical replicates of blood from a handful of donors. Here immunoSEQ multiplex PCR was the method, and the copy in TCRdb shows in-frame clones only, minus some. The sample has tens of thousands of clones, 85% to 90% seen once. Sequenced sample: PBMCs. The receptors here all came from a human donor in good health. Some clones in this sample may be carry-over from other donors' samples.

This clone was recorded once. This chain links TRBV7-2 with TRBJ1-1; D perhaps matches TRBD1 (6 bases). CDR1 is SGHTA, CDR2 FQGNSA, per germline. This CDR3 has 13 residues. The V end lost 1 base, the J end lost 11 bases, and 14 bases lay between the germline ends. CDR3 nucleotide sequence: TGTGCCAGCAGCTTAGTGGGGGACATCACGGCTTTCTTT. It encodes CASSLVGDITAFF.

This chain connects TRBV6-5 to TRBJ2-7, with 10 nucleotides matching TRBD2. There are 14 residues in the CDR3. CDR1 is MNHEY and CDR2 is SVGAGI in the germline V gene. J gave up 3 bases and V 5 bases, and 4 bases lay outside the gene matches. The CDR3 loop is CASSASGRNYEQYF. CDR3 nucleotide sequence: TGTGCCAGCAGTGCTAGCGGGAGAAACTACGAGCAGTACTTC.

The J gene is TRBJ1-6, the V gene TRBV6-6; 8 bases align to TRBD1. This CDR3 is 15 amino acids long. The J segment lost 10 bases and the V segment lost 8 bases, leaving 13 bases of the junction unmatched. The V gene's germline CDR1 is MNHNY and CDR2 SVGAGI (reference sequence). The CDR3 loop reads CASRPGDRFGSPLHF. The DNA for the CDR3 is TGTGCCAGCCGCCCTGGGGACAGGTTTGGATCACCCCTCCACTTT.

This clone was counted once. The rearrangement uses TRBV7-2 and TRBJ2-3; 9 bases match TRBD2. J gave up 1 base and V 2 bases, and 4 bases lay outside the gene matches. This CDR3 comprises 16 residues. Germline CDR1 reads SGHTA; CDR2 reads FQGNSA. CDR3 nucleotide sequence: TGTGCCAGCAGCTTAAACCCTAGCGGGGGCACAGATACGCAGTATTTT. It is translated as CASSLNPSGGTDTQYF.

The chain combines TRBV5-1 with TRBJ2-5; 8 bases map to TRBD2. V lost 4 bases to trimming and J lost 6 bases; unmatched junction nucleotides: 14. Germline V gives CDR1 SGHRS, CDR2 YFSETQ. This CDR3 has 16 residues. CDR3 sequence (DNA): TGCGCCAGCAGCCTCTCGGGGGGGACACTGTGGAAGACCCAGTACTTC. It yields the protein CASSLSGGTLWKTQYF.

This chain uses TRBV11-3 with TRBJ2-3; the D gene is possibly TRBD2 (5 bases). This CDR3 contains 14 residues. Trimming cost V 5 bases and J 6 bases, with 15 bases left between them. Per the germline V gene, CDR1 is SGHNT and CDR2 is YENEEA. DNA for the CDR3: TGTGCCAGCAGCCCTAGCCGGCAGTGGGATACGCAGTATTTT. It codes for CASSPSRQWDTQYF. Variable domain in full (rest from reference TRBV11-3 and TRBJ2-3): EAGVVQSPRYKIIEKKQPVAFWCNPISGHNTLYWYLQNLGQGPELLIRYENEEAVDDSQLPKDRFSAERLKGVDSTLKIQPAELGDSAVYLCASSPSRQWDTQYFGPGTRLTVL.

V and J are TRBV5-1 and TRBJ2-3, with TRBD1 as a possible D gene (5 bases). The V gene's germline CDR1 is SGHRS and CDR2 YFSETQ. The V and J ends lost 4 bases and 0 bases respectively, with 9 bases between them. The CDR3 extends over 14 amino acids. The CDR3 coding sequence is TGCGCCAGCAGCCGGCAGGGCAGCACAGATACGCAGTATTTT. This translates into CASSRQGSTDTQYF.

The count of this clone is one. This chain uses TRBV27 with TRBJ2-4; maybe TRBD2 (5 bases). CDR1 and CDR2 (germline): MNHEY, SMNVEV (reference sequence). The length of the CDR3 is 13 residues. V was trimmed by 7 bases and J by 10 bases, leaving 17 bases between them. The CDR3 nucleotides read TGTGCCAGCACCTCTTACGGCCGCGGGATTCAGTACTTC. Protein: CASTSYGRGIQYF.

The chain joins TRBV4-1 to TRBJ2-5; 12 positions match TRBD2. The CDR3 has 17 amino acids. V lost 5 bases, J lost 5 bases, and 12 bases stayed unmatched. The germline V gene encodes CDR1 MGHRA and CDR2 YSYEKL. In DNA, the CDR3 is TGCGCCAGCAGCATAATCCTAGCGGGAGGGGTCGACGAGACCCAGTACTTC. Its translation is CASSIILAGGVDETQYF.

The V gene is TRBV7-2, the J gene TRBJ2-4, with no clear D. Trimming removed 2 bases at V and 0 bases at J, with 8 bases between. CDR1 is SGHTA, CDR2 FQGNSA, per germline. CDR3 size: 15 residues. The CDR3 region is CASSLLSIAKNIQYF. As DNA, the CDR3 is TGTGCCAGCAGCTTATTGTCCATAGCCAAAAACATTCAGTACTTC. Filled out from reference TRBV7-2 and TRBJ2-4, the complete variable domain reads GAGVSQSPSNKVTEKGKDVELRCDPISGHTALYWYRQSLGQGLEFLIYFQGNSAPDKSGLPSDRFSAERTGGSVSTLTIQRTQQEDSAVYLCASSLLSIAKNIQYFGAGTRLSVL.

This chain joins TRBV18 and TRBJ1-5, with 8 bases aligning to TRBD1. Germline V gene lookup returns CDR1 KGHSH and CDR2 LQKENI. Trimming at V came to 5 bases and at J to 3 bases, leaving 6 bases not matched to a gene. The CDR3 spans 15 residues. The CDR3 protein is CASSERTGNNQPQHF. Here the CDR3 DNA reads TGTGCCAGCTCAGAACGGACAGGGAACAATCAGCCCCAGCATTTT.

The chain uses TRBV25-1 and TRBJ2-4, with a weak D call TRBD1 (5 bases). The CDR3 is 11 amino acids. With 7 bases removed from V and 8 bases from J, the gap between germline ends came to 9 bases. Germline CDR1 MGHDK, CDR2 SYGVNS. The CDR3 protein is CASTSGYIQYF. The CDR3 bases are TGTGCCAGCACCTCAGGGTACATTCAGTACTTC. Full variable domain (outside the CDR3, taken from reference TRBV25-1 and TRBJ2-4): EADIYQTPRYLVIGTGKKITLECSQTMGHDKMYWYQQDPGMELHLIHYSYGVNSTEKGDLSSESTVSRIRTEHFPLTLESARPSHTSQYLCASTSGYIQYFGAGTRLSVL.

The rearrangement uses TRBV2 and TRBJ1-6, with 7 bases that match TRBD1. Germline CDR1 SNHLY, CDR2 FYNNEI. The V and J ends lost 7 bases and 18 bases, in that order; junction bases with no gene match: 12. The length of the CDR3 is 12 residues. DNA for the CDR3: TGTGCCAGCACAGGCGGCAGGGACAGCCGCCACTTT. This translates into CASTGGRDSRHF.